A single sample gave rise to the 19 T cell receptor beta chains below, sequenced in a study of beta chain features in type 1 diabetes. Expressed TCRB transcripts got sequenced, as all isolated RNA was reverse transcribed. Clones were sequenced by immunoSEQ multiplex PCR, and TCRdb holds only the in-frame ones, with some missing. This table holds around 200,000 clones, roughly an eighth found once. The sequenced sample was central memory CD4+ T cells from blood. The receptors here all came from a woman under 30 in good health.

J is TRBJ2-6 and V is TRBV7-9, with no clear D. This CDR3 spans 17 amino acids. Germline values: CDR1 SEHNR, CDR2 FQNEAQ (reference sequence). Trimming left V 0 bases short and J 0 bases short, with 9 bases between. The CDR3 reads CASSLATAYSGANVLTF. The DNA for the CDR3 is TGTGCCAGCAGCTTAGCTACTGCCTACTCTGGGGCCAACGTCCTGACTTTC.

The rearrangement uses TRBV7-2 and TRBJ2-5, with TRBD2 identical over 10 bases. Germline assignment: CDR1 SGHTA and CDR2 FQGNSA. J lost 5 bases, V lost 2 bases, and 8 bases had no gene match. The CDR3 is made up of 16 amino acids. The CDR3 DNA sequence: TGTGCCAGCAGCTTAACTCTAGCGGGAGCATTGGAGACCCAGTACTTC. This codes for CASSLTLAGALETQYF.

The chain combines TRBV5-5 with TRBJ1-2; the match to TRBD1 covers 8 bases. Germline V gene lookup returns CDR1 SGHKS and CDR2 YYEKEE (reference sequence). V shed 4 bases, J shed 7 bases, and the junction held 9 bases outside the gene matches. The length of the CDR3 is 14 residues. CDR3 protein: CASSPDRERIGYTF. DNA of the CDR3: TGTGCCAGCAGCCCGGACAGGGAGAGGATTGGCTACACCTTC.

This clone was seen only a few times. The J gene is TRBJ1-2, the V gene TRBV7-9; D gene uncertain. This CDR3 is 15 amino acids long. Germline V gives CDR1 SEHNR, CDR2 FQNEAQ (reference sequence). Trimming took 5 bases from V and 1 from J, leaving 14 bases between them. CDR3 DNA sequence: TGTGCCAGCAGCGTAAACAGCAGATTTAACTATGGCTACACCTTC. Translation gives CASSVNSRFNYGYTF.

CDR3 nucleotide sequence: TGCGCCAGCAGCCGACAGGGTACGAGCTCTGGGGCCAACGTCCTGACTTTC. Protein sequence: CASSRQGTSSGANVLTF. This rearrangement joins TRBV5-1 to TRBJ2-6, with 7 positions matching TRBD1. The trim removed 4 bases at V and 0 bases at J, leaving 7 bases unmatched. The CDR3 has 17 amino acids. Germline CDR1 reads SGHRS; CDR2 reads YFSETQ.

On this clone itself: Other DNA sequences in the sample encode the same CDR3. The chain recombines TRBV5-1 with TRBJ2-7; 9 bases align to TRBD1. CDR3 length: 14 amino acids. CDR1 and CDR2 from the germline V gene are SGHRS and YFSETQ. V lost 1 base and J lost 4; bases outside the gene matches: 3. CDR3 nucleotides: TGCGCCAGCAGCTTGTCCGGACAGGGGTACGAGCAGTACTTC. This codes for CASSLSGQGYEQYF. Filled out from reference TRBV5-1 and TRBJ2-7, the complete variable domain reads KAGVTQTPRYLIKTRGQQVTLSCSPISGHRSVSWYQQTPGQGLQFLFEYFSETQRNKGNFPGRFSGRQFSNSRSEMNVSTLELGDSALYLCASSLSGQGYEQYFGPGTRLTVT.

The CDR3 DNA sequence: TGTGCCTGGAGTCAACACGGGGAGACCCAGTACTTC. This translates into CAWSQHGETQYF. This chain joins TRBV30 and TRBJ2-5, with D unclear. V was trimmed by 2 bases and J by 5 bases, leaving 9 bases between them. The CDR3 covers 12 residues. Germline V gene sequence: CDR1 GTSNPN, CDR2 SVGIG (reference sequence). The full variable domain, its missing parts supplied by reference TRBV30 and TRBJ2-5, is SQTIHQWPATLVQPVGSPLSLECTVEGTSNPNLYWYRQAAGRGLQLLFYSVGIGQISSEVPQNLSASRPQDRQFILSSKKLLLSDSGFYLCAWSQHGETQYFGPGTRLLVL.

This clone occurred a few times. V usage is TRBV30 and J usage is TRBJ2-3; D gene unclear. This CDR3 contains 11 residues. Germline values: CDR1 GTSNPN, CDR2 SVGIG (reference sequence). Deletions cut 2 bases from V and 3 bases from J, with 3 bases between. The CDR3 reads CAWSRTDTQYF. CDR3 sequence (DNA): TGTGCCTGGAGTCGGACAGATACGCAGTATTTT.

The chain employs TRBV5-6 and TRBJ2-3; 9 bases are a match to TRBD1. V gave up 2 bases and J gave up 3 bases; unmatched junction bases: 10. The germline V gene has CDR1 SGHDT and CDR2 YYEEEE. CDR3 length equals 17 residues. The CDR3: CASSFNRGRMRTDTQYF. In DNA form, the CDR3 reads TGTGCCAGCAGCTTTAACAGGGGGCGCATGAGAACAGATACGCAGTATTTT. The full variable domain, in which reference TRBV5-6 and TRBJ2-3 provide the parts outside the CDR3, is DAGVTQSPTHLIKTRGQQVTLRCSPKSGHDTVSWYQQALGQGPQFIFQYYEEEERQRGNFPDRFSGHQFPNYSSELNVNALLLGDSALYLCASSFNRGRMRTDTQYFGPGTRLTVL.

This sequence joins TRBV19 and TRBJ1-5; D is unresolved. The CDR3 runs 15 residues. The V end lost 4 bases, the J end lost 9 bases, and 19 bases lay between the germline ends. Germline V gives CDR1 LNHDA, CDR2 SQIVND (reference sequence). CDR3 in amino acids: CASSTADLVFGPQHF. DNA of the CDR3: TGTGCCAGTAGTACAGCGGACCTCGTGTTTGGGCCCCAGCATTTT.

The gene calls are TRBV6-1 and TRBJ2-3; 10 bases are a match to TRBD2. V gave up 1 base and J gave up 6 bases; unmatched junction bases: 7. The CDR3 contains 16 residues. The germline V gene has CDR1 MNHNS and CDR2 SASEGT. The CDR3 bases are TGTGCCAGCAGTGAAGTCAGCGGGAGGGGGGTGGATACGCAGTATTTT. Its protein is CASSEVSGRGVDTQYF.

Concerning this clone itself: Other DNA sequences within the sample encode an identical CDR3. V usage is TRBV30 and J usage is TRBJ2-5; D is possibly TRBD2 (6 bases). In germline, CDR1 is GTSNPN, CDR2 SVGIG (reference sequence). The CDR3 extends over 12 amino acids. Trimming removed 2 bases at V and 5 bases at J, with 9 bases between. The CDR3 DNA sequence: TGTGCCTGGAGTATTGGGGGGGAGACCCAGTACTTC. Its translation: CAWSIGGETQYF.

The rearrangement uses TRBV5-6 and TRBJ1-2, with TRBD1 as a possible D gene (5 bases). Trimming took off 4 bases at V and 12 bases at J, with 16 bases between the two ends. This CDR3 is 12 amino acids long. Germline V lookup: CDR1 SGHDT, CDR2 YYEEEE. The CDR3 region has the DNA TGTGCCAGCAGCCTTCCTGACAGAGGAGACACCTTC. Residues: CASSLPDRGDTF.

Only a few counts were recorded for this clone. V is TRBV29-1 and J is TRBJ1-3; D not certain. The CDR3 length is 13 residues. Germline values: CDR1 SQVTM, CDR2 ANQGSEA. The ends were cut back, 2 bases at V and 1 base at J, with 6 bases in the middle. The DNA of the CDR3 is TGCAGCGTTGAAAGAGATTCTGGAAACACCATATATTTT. Translated: CSVERDSGNTIYF.

This clone has more than one count but fewer than ten. V usage is TRBV2 and J usage is TRBJ2-7; no definite D call. The germline CDR1 and CDR2 sequences are SNHLY and FYNNEI. The CDR3 consists of 15 residues. V lost 0 bases, J lost 6 bases, and 15 bases lay in between. CDR3 nucleotides: TGTGCCAGCAGTGAAGCGCTCCTCTTGGAGTGCGAGCAGTACTTC. Amino acid sequence: CASSEALLLECEQYF.

The chain joins TRBV5-1 to TRBJ1-1, with no clear D. Between the trimmed V and J ends, which lost 0 bases and 1 base, there was a span of 13 bases. Looked up from germline, CDR1 is SGHRS and CDR2 is YFSETQ. The CDR3 is 16 amino acids. The CDR3 protein is CASSLVGRGENTEAFF. Written as DNA, the CDR3 is TGCGCCAGCAGCTTGGTCGGTCGGGGTGAGAACACTGAAGCTTTCTTT.

The table lists this clone with a few counts. V and J are TRBV2 and TRBJ2-2; a weak D match, TRBD2 (6 bases). The CDR3 sequence is 15 residues long. Germline CDR1 and CDR2: SNHLY and FYNNEI. V lost 7 bases and J 3 bases, leaving 15 bases between the germline ends. As DNA, the CDR3 is TGTGCCAGCACCGAACGGAGGGTGCACACCGGGGAGCTGTTTTTT. Protein sequence: CASTERRVHTGELFF.

V and J are TRBV5-1 and TRBJ2-7; 7 nucleotides agree with TRBD2. The length of the CDR3 is 13 residues. V was clipped by 1 base and J by 3 bases; unmatched bases: 1. The germline CDR1 and CDR2 sequences are SGHRS and YFSETQ. DNA of the CDR3: TGCGCCAGCAGCTTGTCTAGCGGCTACGAGCAGTACTTC. Amino acids: CASSLSSGYEQYF. Full variable domain (missing parts from reference TRBV5-1 and TRBJ2-7): KAGVTQTPRYLIKTRGQQVTLSCSPISGHRSVSWYQQTPGQGLQFLFEYFSETQRNKGNFPGRFSGRQFSNSRSEMNVSTLELGDSALYLCASSLSSGYEQYFGPGTRLTVT.

The chain joins TRBV10-3 to TRBJ2-1; a weak D match, TRBD1 (6 bases). The CDR3 is made up of 14 amino acids. The V gene lost 4 bases and the J gene lost 3 bases, with 10 bases spanning the gap. Per the germline V gene, CDR1 is ENHRY and CDR2 is SYGVKD. The CDR3 loop reads CAISGDNGYNEQFF. CDR3 in DNA: TGTGCCATCAGTGGGGACAACGGCTACAATGAGCAGTTCTTC.